These 32 T cell receptor beta chains came from one sample sequenced in a study of T cell repertoires in cytomegalovirus infection. TCRdb ran MiXCR on the reads and lists one entry per CDR3 protein. The table lists almost 500,000 distinct CDR3 sequences, around 11% of them singletons. Material for sequencing was PBMCs. The receptors derive from a human donor in good health (CMV status not recorded). Some clones in this sample may be carry-over from other donors' samples.

This clonotype was observed a handful of times. This sequence joins TRBV20-1 and TRBJ2-2; 10 nucleotides agree with TRBD1. The V gene end was trimmed by 3 bases and the J gene end by 6 bases; junction bases not matched to a gene: 4. The germline gives CDR1 DFQATT, CDR2 SNEGSKA (reference sequence). This CDR3 has 14 amino acids. CDR3: CSASRTGGSGELFF. In nucleotides, the CDR3 is TGCAGTGCTAGCCGGACAGGGGGATCCGGGGAGCTGTTTTTT.

Details on this clonotype: This clone may be a read error of a much larger clone one base away. The chain employs TRBV29-1 and TRBJ2-3; the D gene is possibly TRBD2 (6 bases). V was shortened by 3 bases and J by 0 bases, with 7 bases between the two germline ends. The CDR3 is 13 residues long. Germline CDR1 SQVTM, CDR2 ANQGSEA. In DNA, the CDR3 is TGCAGCGTTGAGCGGGAAAGCACAGATACGCAGTATTTT. Translation gives CSVERESTDTQYF.

This clonotype was seen many times. The rearrangement uses TRBV6-1 and TRBJ1-6; D ambiguous. This CDR3 has 15 residues. Trimming took 2 bases from V and 7 from J, leaving 12 bases between them. The germline V gene has CDR1 MNHNS and CDR2 SASEGT. The CDR3 reads CASSETAKGNSPLHF. The CDR3 nucleotides are TGTGCCAGCAGTGAAACAGCGAAAGGCAATTCACCCCTCCACTTT.

This clonotype showed up many times. Written as DNA, the CDR3 is TGTGCCAGTACTCCGGGACTTGATGGGGAGCAGTACTTC. It specifies CASTPGLDGEQYF. The chain is built from TRBV7-2 and TRBJ2-7; tentative D call: TRBD2 (6 bases). CDR1 and CDR2 (germline): SGHTA, FQGNSA. This CDR3 spans 13 amino acids. Deletions cut 9 bases from V and 7 bases from J, with 19 bases between.

This clonotype was detected a few times. The chain recombines TRBV20-1 with TRBJ2-6; D is unresolved. Looked up from germline, CDR1 is DFQATT and CDR2 is SNEGSKA (reference sequence). V lost 0 bases and J 13 bases, leaving 16 bases between the germline ends. The CDR3 contains 14 residues. The CDR3 sequence: CSARDPTPRRVLTF. Written as DNA, the CDR3 is TGCAGTGCTAGAGATCCAACGCCCAGACGGGTCCTGACTTTC.

This clonotype was recorded only once. This sequence may be a read error, since a much larger clone differs from it by one base. Since no conserved phenylalanine or tryptophan closes the CDR3, a read error is the likely cause. The J gene is TRBJ2-7, the V gene TRBV4-2, with D unresolved. The CDR3 sequence is 12 residues long. V lost 2 bases to trimming and J lost 3 bases, with 5 bases between them. Germline assignment: CDR1 LGHNA and CDR2 YNFKEQ. The CDR3 DNA sequence: TGTGCCAGCAGCCAAAGTCGCTACGAGCAGTACTAC. This gives the protein CASSQSRYEQYY.

The rearrangement links TRBV19 to TRBJ2-7; 7 positions match TRBD2. Germline V CDR1 and CDR2: LNHDA, SQIVND (reference sequence). Unmatched junction bases numbered 11, after V lost 8 bases and J lost 1 base. This CDR3 is built from 15 residues. This CDR3 is CASSIGGMGSYEQYF. DNA of the CDR3: TGTGCCAGTTCCATCGGGGGGATGGGATCCTACGAGCAGTACTTC.

Many counts were recorded for this clonotype. The J gene is TRBJ1-3, the V gene TRBV11-2; 9 bases match TRBD1. The ends lost 6 bases at V and 4 bases at J; junction bases unmatched: 7. Germline V CDR1 and CDR2: SGHAT, FQNNGV. The CDR3 is 15 residues long. The CDR3 region is CASRSTGGVGNTIYF. As DNA, the CDR3 is TGTGCCAGCAGATCGACAGGGGGAGTCGGAAACACCATATATTTT.

The V and J genes are TRBV5-1 and TRBJ2-2, with TRBD1 matching 11 bases. CDR3 length: 15 residues. Unmatched junction bases numbered 6, after V lost 4 bases and J lost 7 bases. Germline V lookup: CDR1 SGHRS, CDR2 YFSETQ. The DNA of the CDR3 is TGCGCCAGCAGCCCGGACAGGGGGCTTAACGGGGAGCTGTTTTTT. Protein: CASSPDRGLNGELFF.

V is TRBV6-5 and J is TRBJ1-5, with 8 nucleotides matching TRBD1. CDR1 MNHEY and CDR2 SVGAGI come from the germline V gene. With V trimmed by 5 bases and J by 7 bases, 10 bases remained unmatched. The CDR3 length is 15 residues. The CDR3 DNA is TGTGCCAGCAGTCCTGGACAGGGTTACTTACAGCCCCAGCATTTT. Translation gives CASSPGQGYLQPQHF.

This clonotype was counted a few times. The chain recombines TRBV2 with TRBJ1-5, with D hard to call. Trimming left V 6 bases short and J 0 bases short, with 6 bases between. CDR1 is SNHLY, CDR2 FYNNEI, per germline. CDR3 size: 13 residues. The CDR3 sequence: CASRINSNQPQHF. The CDR3 DNA follows: TGTGCCAGCAGGATTAATAGCAATCAGCCCCAGCATTTT. The full variable domain, rest sourced from reference TRBV2 and TRBJ1-5, is EPEVTQTPSHQVTQMGQEVILRCVPISNHLYFYWYRQILGQKVEFLVSFYNNEISEKSEIFDDQFSVERPDGSNFTLKIRSTKLEDSAMYFCASRINSNQPQHFGDGTRLSIL.

Many counts were recorded for this clonotype. The rearrangement uses TRBV11-3 and TRBJ2-3; 8 bases fit TRBD2. The junction had 14 bases not matched to a gene; V was cut back by 4 bases and J by 2 bases. CDR3 length equals 18 residues. The germline gives CDR1 SGHNT, CDR2 YENEEA. The CDR3 region has the DNA TGTGCCAGCAGCTCCGAAAAGGGACTAGGAGGAATCACAGATACGCAGTATTTT. It specifies CASSSEKGLGGITDTQYF.

This clonotype was recorded at least ten times. The CDR3 loop reads CSAARERYGYTF. The CDR3 nucleotides read TGCAGTGCGGCCAGGGAACGATATGGCTACACCTTC. V gene TRBV20-1 combines with J gene TRBJ1-2, with a weak D call TRBD1 (5 bases). This CDR3 is 12 amino acids long. V was cut by 6 bases and J by 5 bases, with 13 bases left in between. Germline-derived CDR1 and CDR2 are DFQATT and SNEGSKA (reference sequence).

The chain combines TRBV6-5 with TRBJ1-1; D is uncertain. This CDR3 spans 14 amino acids. Per germline, CDR1 MNHEY and CDR2 SVGAGI. The V end was cut by 2 bases, the J end by 1 base, with 8 bases between. The CDR3 is CASSYTDTNTEAFF. The CDR3 bases are TGTGCCAGCAGTTACACAGACACGAACACTGAAGCTTTCTTT.

This clonotype appeared a few times. The chain employs TRBV19 and TRBJ1-6; a weak D match, TRBD1 (6 bases). The CDR3 totals 15 residues. Germline assignment: CDR1 LNHDA and CDR2 SQIVND (reference sequence). Between the trimmed V and J ends, which lost 1 base and 7 bases, there was a span of 11 bases. CDR3 region: CASSIGGTYNSPLHF. The CDR3 region has the DNA TGTGCCAGTAGTATAGGTGGGACATACAATTCACCCCTCCACTTT.

This clonotype has at least ten counts. This sequence joins TRBV10-3 and TRBJ2-7; TRBD1 matches 10 bases. The J segment lost 5 bases and the V segment lost 2 bases, leaving 3 bases of the junction unmatched. This CDR3 comprises 14 residues. Germline loops: CDR1 ENHRY, CDR2 SYGVKD. CDR3 sequence (DNA): TGTGCCATCAGTGAGATGGGGACAGGGGACGAGCAGTACTTC. This codes for CAISEMGTGDEQYF.

A few counts support this clonotype. This rearrangement joins TRBV5-1 to TRBJ2-2; 8 bases map to TRBD1. This CDR3 comprises 15 residues. The V gene end was trimmed by 1 base and the J gene end by 7 bases; junction bases not matched to a gene: 6. Germline CDR1 is SGHRS and CDR2 is YFSETQ. The CDR3, as DNA: TGCGCCAGCAGCTTGAGAAGACAGGGGCACGGGGAGCTGTTTTTT. The encoded protein is CASSLRRQGHGELFF. The whole variable domain, filled in from reference TRBV5-1 and TRBJ2-2, reads KAGVTQTPRYLIKTRGQQVTLSCSPISGHRSVSWYQQTPGQGLQFLFEYFSETQRNKGNFPGRFSGRQFSNSRSEMNVSTLELGDSALYLCASSLRRQGHGELFFGEGSRLTVL.

This clonotype was recorded at least ten times. The chain employs TRBV29-1 and TRBJ2-6; D is unresolved. V was pared by 4 bases and J by 0 bases, with 16 bases between. Germline loops: CDR1 SQVTM, CDR2 ANQGSEA. The CDR3 has 17 residues. CDR3 nucleotide sequence: TGCAGCGTTGCCTCGTCAGGTTTGAACTCTGGGGCCAACGTCCTGACTTTC. Protein sequence: CSVASSGLNSGANVLTF.

The CDR3 region has the DNA TGCAGTGCTAGAGAGACCGGGGGGACGGAGACCCAGTACTTC. The encoded protein is CSARETGGTETQYF. The V gene is TRBV20-1, the J gene TRBJ2-5, with 7 positions matching TRBD2. The CDR3 contains 14 residues. Germline loops: CDR1 DFQATT, CDR2 SNEGSKA (reference sequence). The trim removed 0 bases at V and 5 bases at J, leaving 6 bases unmatched.

This clonotype was detected only a few times. The chain carries TRBV30 and TRBJ2-1, with TRBD2 identical over 10 bases. Germline V gene lookup returns CDR1 GTSNPN and CDR2 SVGIG (reference sequence). With V trimmed by 4 bases and J by 0 bases, 9 bases remained unmatched. The CDR3 has 17 residues. The CDR3 DNA reads TGTGCCTGGAAGGTGACTAGCGGGTTTAGCTCCTACAATGAGCAGTTCTTC. It is translated as CAWKVTSGFSSYNEQFF.

This chain uses TRBV6-5 with TRBJ2-2; 10 nucleotides agree with TRBD2. The CDR3 totals 17 residues. Looked up from germline, CDR1 is MNHEY and CDR2 is SVGAGI. V lost 7 bases and J lost 3; bases outside the gene matches: 11. This CDR3 reads CASTLSRTSGYTGELFF. As DNA, the CDR3 is TGTGCCAGCACTCTATCTCGGACTAGCGGATACACCGGGGAGCTGTTTTTT.

This clonotype was observed many times. This chain joins TRBV6-1 and TRBJ2-6; D is unclear. CDR1 is MNHNS and CDR2 is SASEGT in the germline V gene. Trimming cost V 6 bases and J 2 bases, with 5 bases left between them. CDR3 length equals 13 residues. The CDR3 loop reads CASSFAGANVLTF. The CDR3 DNA reads as TGTGCCAGCAGCTTCGCTGGGGCCAACGTCCTGACTTTC.

This clonotype is a singleton in its sample. The chain joins TRBV20-1 to TRBJ2-1; D is unclear. Trimming stripped 5 bases from V and 0 bases from J, with 14 bases between. This CDR3 has 15 amino acids. In germline, CDR1 is DFQATT, CDR2 SNEGSKA (reference sequence). The CDR3: CSALLYRYSYNEQFF. The CDR3 nucleotides are TGCAGTGCTCTACTCTATCGGTACTCCTACAATGAGCAGTTCTTC.

This clonotype has more than one count but fewer than ten. The V gene is TRBV5-1, the J gene TRBJ2-1; maybe TRBD2 (6 bases). Germline CDR1 is SGHRS and CDR2 is YFSETQ. The V gene lost 4 bases and the J gene lost 7 bases, with 12 bases spanning the gap. The CDR3 spans 13 residues. Here the CDR3 DNA reads TGCGCCAGCAGCGGGGAGGCTAGAAATGAGCAGTTCTTC. Its translation: CASSGEARNEQFF.

This clonotype was counted many times. This chain connects TRBV6-1 to TRBJ1-1; TRBD1 might be the D (5 bases). This CDR3 is built from 13 residues. Germline lookup yields CDR1 MNHNS and CDR2 SASEGT. V was cut by 6 bases and J by 3 bases, with 11 bases left in between. CDR3 sequence: CASRGAGDTEAFF. CDR3 nucleotides: TGTGCCAGCAGAGGGGCAGGTGACACTGAAGCTTTCTTT.

This clonotype was observed at least ten times. The chain combines TRBV28 with TRBJ2-2, with 16 nucleotides matching TRBD2. Germline CDR1 MDHEN, CDR2 SYDVKM. This CDR3 is 17 amino acids long. V lost 7 bases, J lost 7 bases, and 9 bases stayed unmatched. The CDR3 DNA follows: TGTGCCAGCACCGATGCCGGGACTAGCGGGGGGGACGGGGAGCTGTTTTTT. It specifies CASTDAGTSGGDGELFF.

This sequence joins TRBV3-1 and TRBJ2-2; D is possibly TRBD1 or TRBD2 (5 bases each). Trimming took off 1 base at V and 5 bases at J, with 14 bases between the two ends. Germline V gene sequence: CDR1 LGHDT, CDR2 YNNKEL (reference sequence). The CDR3 runs 16 residues. The CDR3 region is CASSQGGSKRTGELFF. The CDR3 DNA sequence: TGTGCCAGCAGCCAAGGGGGGAGTAAGAGGACCGGGGAGCTGTTTTTT.

The chain carries TRBV20-1 and TRBJ2-1; 10 bases match TRBD2. V shed 0 bases and J 8 bases; nucleotides not matched to a gene: 7. The CDR3 loop spans 15 amino acids. Germline loops: CDR1 DFQATT, CDR2 SNEGSKA (reference sequence). This CDR3 is CSARDKSSGSHEQFF. CDR3 nucleotides: TGCAGTGCTAGAGATAAGTCTAGCGGGAGCCATGAGCAGTTCTTC.

This clonotype was found many times. V is TRBV7-9 and J is TRBJ2-7, with 8 bases that match TRBD2. CDR3 length: 14 amino acids. Germline CDR1 is SEHNR and CDR2 is FQNEAQ (reference sequence). The V gene end was trimmed by 8 bases and the J gene end by 6 bases; junction bases not matched to a gene: 12. In DNA, the CDR3 is TGTGCCAGCGGCCCCGGGACTAGGGGAACCGAGCAGTACTTC. This translates into CASGPGTRGTEQYF. The variable domain in full, with the rest retrieved from reference TRBV7-9 and TRBJ2-7, is DTGVSQNPRHKITKRGQNVTFRCDPISEHNRLYWYRQTLGQGPEFLTYFQNEAQLEKSRLLSDRFSAERPKGSFSTLEIQRTEQGDSAMYLCASGPGTRGTEQYFGPGTRLTVT.

This clonotype has at least ten counts. Here the CDR3 DNA reads TGTGCCAGCACCTTACTATTCGGGGGATCGATCTACGAGCAGTACTTC. Its translation is CASTLLFGGSIYEQYF. The V gene is TRBV6-6, the J gene TRBJ2-7; maybe TRBD2 (6 bases). The CDR3 covers 16 residues. V lost 7 bases to trimming and J lost 3 bases, with 22 bases between them. CDR1 and CDR2 from the germline V gene are MNHNY and SVGAGI (reference sequence).

This clonotype was counted between two and nine times. This sequence joins TRBV7-3 and TRBJ2-1; no definite D call. Trimming stripped 4 bases from V and 11 bases from J, with 15 bases between. CDR3 size: 13 residues. Per the germline V gene, CDR1 is SGHTA and CDR2 is FQGTGA. The CDR3 loop reads CASSSLRSRKQFF. CDR3 bases: TGTGCCAGCAGCTCCCTCCGCAGCCGGAAGCAGTTCTTC. Supplemented by reference TRBV7-3 and TRBJ2-1, the full variable domain reads GAGVSQTPSNKVTEKGKYVELRCDPISGHTALYWYRQSLGQGPEFLIYFQGTGAADDSGLPNDRFFAVRPEGSVSTLKIQRTERGDSAVYLCASSSLRSRKQFFGPGTRLTVL.

The chain is built from TRBV28 and TRBJ2-7, with D possibly being TRBD1 or TRBD2 (7 bases each). V lost 6 bases, J lost 5 bases, and 17 bases lay in between. The CDR3 runs to 14 residues. Germline CDR1 reads MDHEN; CDR2 reads SYDVKM. CDR3 in amino acids: CASSQGEGADEQYF. Here the CDR3 DNA reads TGTGCCAGCAGCCAGGGGGAGGGGGCGGACGAGCAGTACTTC.